Each of the 8 T cell receptor beta chains below was sequenced from the same sample in a study of blood T cell repertoires in COVID-19. The table came from immunoSEQ multiplex PCR; TCRdb's copy has only in-frame clones and leaves some out. The data show 250,000 or so clones, over 65% seen once. Sequencing was carried out using peripheral blood. Receptors were obtained from a woman of 80 years or more with acute or convalescent COVID-19.

The chain joins TRBV20-1 to TRBJ1-2, with 10 bases fitting TRBD1. Per the germline V gene, CDR1 is DFQATT and CDR2 is SNEGSKA (reference sequence). J lost 7 bases, V lost 3 bases, and 14 bases had no gene match. The CDR3 totals 16 residues. CDR3 sequence: CSASGGGADRGPGYTF. DNA for the CDR3: TGCAGTGCTAGTGGGGGCGGGGCAGACAGGGGGCCTGGCTACACCTTC.

The V call is TRBV5-4, the J call TRBJ2-7, with D perhaps TRBD2 (6 bases). V shed 4 bases and J shed 6 bases, with 20 bases lying between them. Germline values: CDR1 SGHNT, CDR2 YYREEE (reference sequence). The CDR3 contains 15 residues. The chain's CDR3 is CASSLLGGLASEQYF. In nucleotides, the CDR3 is TGTGCCAGCAGCCTCCTCGGGGGACTTGCGAGCGAGCAGTACTTC.

This chain links TRBV5-5 with TRBJ2-2; 10 positions agree with TRBD2. The germline V gene has CDR1 SGHKS and CDR2 YYEKEE (reference sequence). The CDR3 spans 17 residues. V trimming: 0 bases; J trimming: 6 bases; junction bases outside the gene matches: 8. CDR3 sequence reads: CASSLAASGSLPGELFF. The CDR3, as DNA: TGTGCCAGCAGCTTGGCGGCTAGCGGGAGTCTTCCCGGGGAGCTGTTTTTT.

The count of this clone is one. CDR3 nucleotide sequence: TGTGCCAGCATTAATAGGCAGGGTAAAGCTTTCTTT. It codes for CASINRQGKAFF. This chain links TRBV6-5 with TRBJ1-1; weak D call: TRBD1 (5 bases). Per germline, CDR1 MNHEY and CDR2 SVGAGI. Between the trimmed V and J ends, which lost 7 bases and 9 bases, there was a span of 15 bases. The CDR3 has 12 residues.

This chain uses TRBV10-1 with TRBJ2-1, with 9 nucleotides matching TRBD2. The CDR3 runs 14 residues. Germline assignment: CDR1 WNHNN and CDR2 SYGVQD (reference sequence). J was trimmed by 4 bases and V by 5 bases; bases with no gene match: 3. The CDR3 DNA sequence: TGCGCCAGCAGTAGGAGCGGGGGGTACAATGAGCAGTTCTTC. Translation gives CASSRSGGYNEQFF.

This clone was detected only a few times. The V and J genes are TRBV3-1 (or the pseudogene TRBV3-2) and TRBJ2-1; TRBD2 matches 12 bases. Germline trimming cut 0 bases from V and 6 bases from J; bases unmatched to any gene: 6. Germline values: CDR1 LGHDT, CDR2 YNNKEL (reference sequence). This CDR3 spans 17 amino acids. The chain's CDR3 is CASSQEASGRGSNEQFF. CDR3 coding DNA: TGTGCCAGCAGCCAAGAGGCTAGCGGGAGGGGGTCCAATGAGCAGTTCTTC.

The J gene is TRBJ2-7, the V gene TRBV7-2, with TRBD1 identical over 11 bases. The junction had 4 bases not matched to a gene; V was cut back by 7 bases and J by 2 bases. The germline gives CDR1 SGHTA, CDR2 FQGNSA. This CDR3 contains 14 residues. CDR3 amino acids: CASTPGQGAYEQYF. As DNA, the CDR3 is TGTGCCAGCACACCGGGACAGGGGGCCTACGAGCAGTACTTC.

The chain is built from TRBV3-1 (or the pseudogene TRBV3-2) and TRBJ2-3; 11 bases are a match to TRBD2. The germline V gene has CDR1 LGHDT and CDR2 YNNKEL (reference sequence). The CDR3 has 15 residues. The V gene end was trimmed by 5 bases and the J gene end by 1 base; junction bases not matched to a gene: 2. CDR3 protein: CASSRGLAGTDTQYF. The DNA of the CDR3 is TGTGCCAGCAGCAGGGGACTAGCGGGCACAGATACGCAGTATTTT.